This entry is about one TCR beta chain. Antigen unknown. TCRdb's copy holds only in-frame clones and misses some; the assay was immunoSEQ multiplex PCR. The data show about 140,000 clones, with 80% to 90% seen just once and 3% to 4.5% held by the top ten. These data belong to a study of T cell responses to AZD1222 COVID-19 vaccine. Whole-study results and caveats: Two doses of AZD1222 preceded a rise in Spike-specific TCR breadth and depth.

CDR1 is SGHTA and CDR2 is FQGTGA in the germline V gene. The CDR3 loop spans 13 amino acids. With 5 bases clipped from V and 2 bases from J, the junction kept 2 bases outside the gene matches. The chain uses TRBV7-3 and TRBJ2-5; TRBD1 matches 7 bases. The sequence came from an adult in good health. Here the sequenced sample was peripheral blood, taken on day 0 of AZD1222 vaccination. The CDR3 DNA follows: TGTGCCAGCAGCCGGGGACAGCAAGAGACCCAGTACTTC. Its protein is CASSRGQQETQYF.